These 15 T cell receptor beta chains were all obtained from the same sample, sequenced in a study of PD-1 blockade in classical Hodgkin lymphoma. Libraries were prepared by immunoSEQ multiplex PCR; TCRdb keeps only in-frame clonotypes and omits some of them. This sample has 13,000 to 15,000 clones, with about four fifths found just once. Each and every patient relapsed after autologous stem cell transplantation, and patients got differing brentuximab vedotin exposure. The sequences come from peripheral blood mononuclear cells (PBMCs), collected at baseline. The receptor source for this set is a human donor with classical Hodgkin lymphoma.

This clone came up a few times. The chain has TRBV29-1 and TRBJ1-1; perhaps TRBD1 as D (6 bases). This CDR3 comprises 19 residues. Germline CDR1 reads SQVTM; CDR2 reads ANQGSEA. V was clipped by 0 bases and J by 6 bases, with 29 bases between them. This CDR3 is CSVEEGGLGGTLVVAEAFF. The DNA of the CDR3 is TGCAGCGTTGAAGAAGGGGGTTTGGGGGGGACACTGGTGGTCGCTGAAGCTTTCTTT. Based on the CDR3 plus reference TRBV29-1 and TRBJ1-1, the full variable domain is SAVISQKPSRDICQRGTSLTIQCQVDSQVTMMFWYRQQPGQSLTLIATANQGSEATYESGFVIDKFPISRPNLTFSTLTVSNMSPEDSSIYLCSVEEGGLGGTLVVAEAFFGQGTRLTVV.

V and J are TRBV29-1 and TRBJ2-7, with TRBD1 matching 10 bases. The germline gives CDR1 SQVTM, CDR2 ANQGSEA. V was clipped by 6 bases and J by 6 bases; unmatched bases: 5. The CDR3 contains 12 residues. CDR3 in amino acids: CSVGDRGREQYF. In DNA form, the CDR3 reads TGCAGCGTGGGGGACAGGGGCCGCGAGCAGTACTTC.

The gene calls are TRBV7-6 and TRBJ2-1; D is undetermined. V shed 2 bases and J shed 10 bases, with 15 bases lying between them. Germline CDR1 reads SGHVS; CDR2 reads FNYEAQ. The CDR3 has 14 amino acids. The CDR3 loop is CASSLIAVSREQFF. The CDR3 DNA follows: TGTGCCAGCAGCTTAATCGCCGTCTCCAGGGAGCAGTTCTTC.

The chain is built from TRBV6-5 and TRBJ2-6; D unclear. The germline V and J ends were trimmed by 2 bases and 0 bases, with 2 bases remaining between them. The CDR3 covers 14 residues. The germline gives CDR1 MNHEY, CDR2 SVGAGI. DNA of the CDR3: TGTGCCAGCAGTTACGGCTCTGGGGCCAACGTCCTGACTTTC. Translated: CASSYGSGANVLTF.

The chain recombines TRBV5-1 with TRBJ2-3; 9 bases match TRBD2. V lost 0 bases, J lost 1 base, and 3 bases stayed unmatched. The CDR3 length is 16 residues. The germline gives CDR1 SGHRS, CDR2 YFSETQ. CDR3 sequence (DNA): TGCGCCAGCAGCTTGGGGTCTAGCGGGGGCACAGATACGCAGTATTTT. Amino acid sequence: CASSLGSSGGTDTQYF.

By frequency in the sample, this clone is medium-sized. This rearrangement joins TRBV19 to TRBJ2-1; tentative D call: TRBD1 (6 bases). CDR3 size: 15 residues. The ends were cut back, 7 bases at V and 4 bases at J, with 17 bases in the middle. Germline V CDR1 and CDR2: LNHDA, SQIVND (reference sequence). The CDR3 reads CASTGAGTMYNEQFF. DNA of the CDR3: TGTGCCAGTACTGGGGCAGGGACAATGTACAATGAGCAGTTCTTC.

The chain uses TRBV10-3 and TRBJ2-3, with D possibly matching TRBD1 (5 bases). The CDR3 contains 15 residues. V shed 6 bases and J shed 0 bases, with 13 bases lying between them. Germline lookup yields CDR1 ENHRY and CDR2 SYGVKD. CDR3 region: CAIRTQGGSTDTQYF. The CDR3 nucleotides are TGTGCCATCAGGACTCAGGGTGGGAGCACAGATACGCAGTATTTT.

This chain uses TRBV27 with TRBJ2-5, with unresolved D. Germline CDR1 is MNHEY and CDR2 is SMNVEV (reference sequence). This CDR3 region has 14 residues. Trimming took off 5 bases at V and 2 bases at J, with 12 bases between the two ends. This CDR3 reads CASSPQRRQETQYF. The CDR3 nucleotides are TGTGCCAGCAGTCCCCAGCGTCGTCAAGAGACCCAGTACTTC.

This clone is classed as medium-sized. The chain recombines TRBV7-3 with TRBJ2-7; 7 nucleotides match TRBD2. CDR1 is SGHTA, CDR2 FQGTGA, per germline. V gave up 2 bases and J gave up 2 bases; unmatched junction bases: 9. The CDR3 consists of 16 residues. CDR3 loop: CASSLETPGLTYEQYF. DNA for the CDR3: TGTGCCAGCAGCTTAGAAACGCCGGGACTAACCTACGAGCAGTACTTC.

The V gene is TRBV6-1, the J gene TRBJ2-3, with 11 bases identical to TRBD1. Germline V gene data show CDR1 as MNHNS and CDR2 as SASEGT. This CDR3 is built from 13 residues. V trimming: 6 bases; J trimming: 5 bases; junction bases outside the gene matches: 1. DNA for the CDR3: TGTGCCAGCAGGGACAGGGGGCAAGATACGCAGTATTTT. Encoded protein: CASRDRGQDTQYF.

The chain employs TRBV7-3 and TRBJ1-2; no clear D. CDR1 is SGHTA and CDR2 is FQGTGA in the germline V gene. Trimming took off 5 bases at V and 3 bases at J, with 13 bases between the two ends. The CDR3 spans 14 residues. The CDR3 DNA is TGTGCCAGCAGCCCCGGAGGACGGGACTATGGCTACACCTTC. This encodes CASSPGGRDYGYTF.

The chain has TRBV6-1 and TRBJ2-1; TRBD2 agrees at 8 bases. The CDR3 length is 14 residues. Germline V CDR1 and CDR2: MNHNS, SASEGT. Losses at the gene ends were 3 bases for V and 4 bases for J; bases not matched to a gene: 2. The DNA of the CDR3 is TGTGCCAGCAGTGAGGGCGGGGGGTACAATGAGCAGTTCTTC. This sequence encodes CASSEGGGYNEQFF.

This clone has only one observation. This chain uses TRBV7-2 with TRBJ1-5; TRBD1 aligns across 8 bases. The CDR3 totals 16 residues. CDR1 and CDR2 from the germline V gene are SGHTA and FQGNSA. Losses at the gene ends were 3 bases for V and 1 base for J; bases not matched to a gene: 5. The DNA for the CDR3 is TGTGCCAGCAGCTTCCGTTGGGACAGGAGCAATCAGCCCCAGCATTTT. Amino acids: CASSFRWDRSNQPQHF.

This sequence joins TRBV4-2 and TRBJ2-1; D is undetermined. V lost 0 bases and J 7 bases, leaving 7 bases between the germline ends. The CDR3 loop spans 13 amino acids. Germline CDR1 and CDR2: LGHNA and YNFKEQ. The CDR3 sequence: CASSQDVQNEQFF. CDR3 DNA sequence: TGTGCCAGCAGCCAAGATGTACAGAATGAGCAGTTCTTC.

In this sample, this clone is large (0.1 to 1%). V and J are TRBV7-3 and TRBJ2-1; D is uncertain. The germline V and J ends were trimmed by 4 bases and 5 bases, with 12 bases remaining between them. Germline loops: CDR1 SGHTA, CDR2 FQGTGA. This CDR3 region has 14 residues. The CDR3 loop reads CASSSLLGDNEQFF. CDR3 DNA: TGTGCCAGCAGCTCCCTGCTTGGCGACAATGAGCAGTTCTTC.